What follows are 5 T cell receptor beta chains derived from one specimen sequenced in a study of molecular identifiers for immune sequencing clone quantification. MiXCR, run by TCRdb on the PCR reads, gives a single entry per CDR3 protein. Of under 600,000 distinct CDR3 sequences listed, about 25% are singletons. The source material was naive CD8+ T cells from blood, with Jurkat cell RNA spiked in. Subset here: FACS-sorted CD8+CD4-CCR7+CD45RA+ naive T cells. These receptor sequences come from a human donor in good health. Some libraries in this study had Jurkat cell RNA spiked in.

This sequence joins TRBV6-2 or TRBV6-3 and TRBJ2-5, with D perhaps matching TRBD1 (6 bases). Per the germline V gene, CDR1 is MNHEY and CDR2 is SVGEGT. The CDR3 contains 20 residues. Trimming stripped 1 base from V and 5 bases from J, with 29 bases between. CDR3 region: CASSYLLTTPSWTDRETQYF. CDR3 bases: TGTGCCAGCAGTTACTTGTTAACAACCCCCTCATGGACAGACCGGGAGACCCAGTACTTC.

Points on this clonotype: A much larger clone differs from this one at a single base, so this may be a read error. As the CDR3 is not closed by the conserved phenylalanine or tryptophan, this likely results from a read error. The rearrangement links TRBV28 to TRBJ2-5, with D possibly matching TRBD2 (5 bases). The CDR3 totals 14 residues. Trimming cost V 8 bases and J 0 bases, with 13 bases left between them. From germline, CDR1 is MDHEN and CDR2 SYDVKM. CDR3 protein: CASGYRRYQETQYL. As DNA, the CDR3 is TGTGCCAGCGGTTATAGGAGGTACCAAGAGACCCAGTACCTC.

This clonotype was picked up many times. The chain links TRBV29-1 to TRBJ1-1, with 11 bases lining up with TRBD1. The CDR3 runs 14 residues. Germline values: CDR1 SQVTM, CDR2 ANQGSEA. The J segment lost 2 bases and the V segment lost 7 bases, leaving 6 bases of the junction unmatched. The CDR3 bases are TGCAGCGCTCTCGGACAGGGGGCTAACACTGAAGCTTTCTTT. Protein sequence: CSALGQGANTEAFF.

This clonotype turned up a few times. The chain joins TRBV7-8 to TRBJ2-3; TRBD1 matches 9 bases. Trimming took 2 bases from V and 4 from J; bases not matched to a gene: 4. Germline V gene lookup returns CDR1 SGHVS and CDR2 FQNEAQ. This CDR3 is built from 15 residues. CDR3 DNA sequence: TGTGCCAGCAGCTTACCAGGGACAGGGCCAGATACGCAGTATTTT. Translating gives CASSLPGTGPDTQYF.

This chain links TRBV3-1 with TRBJ2-7; 8 nucleotides align to TRBD2. The CDR3 runs to 17 residues. V was clipped by 5 bases and J by 1 base; unmatched bases: 13. CDR1 and CDR2 from the germline V gene are LGHDT and YNNKEL (reference sequence). CDR3 protein: CASSTGLGRGESYEQYF. The CDR3 nucleotides read TGTGCCAGCAGCACGGGACTAGGGCGGGGGGAATCCTACGAGCAGTACTTC.